The 23 T cell receptor beta chains reported below all come from one sample, sequenced in a study of blood T cell repertoires in COVID-19. Only in-frame clones appear in the TCRdb table, and some are missing; sequencing was by immunoSEQ multiplex PCR. Counted here are some 220,000 clones, over 80% occurring once; the ten biggest clones make up over 5.5%. Sequencing was carried out using peripheral blood. Receptors originate from an older woman with active or convalescent COVID-19.

V gene TRBV6-4 combines with J gene TRBJ2-7; 12 bases align to TRBD2. The CDR3 has 16 amino acids. CDR1 and CDR2 from the germline V gene are MRHNA and SNTAGT. Trimming removed 5 bases from V and 2 bases from J; junction bases left unmatched: 7. CDR3: CASSRRLAGVTYEQYV. CDR3 DNA: TGTGCCAGCAGTCGCCGACTAGCGGGGGTAACCTACGAGCAGTACGTC.

The chain combines TRBV29-1 with TRBJ2-2; 12 bases map to TRBD2. Germline V gene data show CDR1 as SQVTM and CDR2 as ANQGSEA. Losses at the gene ends were 3 bases for V and 1 base for J; bases not matched to a gene: 0. The CDR3 extends over 15 amino acids. The CDR3 sequence is CSVEGLAGNTGELFF. DNA of the CDR3: TGCAGCGTTGAGGGACTAGCGGGGAACACCGGGGAGCTGTTTTTT.

This rearrangement joins TRBV7-3 to TRBJ2-1, with TRBD2 matching 7 bases. The trim removed 2 bases at V and 6 bases at J, leaving 10 bases unmatched. The germline V gene has CDR1 SGHTA and CDR2 FQGTGA. The CDR3 contains 16 residues. Here the CDR3 DNA reads TGTGCCAGCAGCTTAGGAAGACTAGCTCCTCCCAATGAGCAGTTCTTC. As protein: CASSLGRLAPPNEQFF.

The chain employs TRBV13 and TRBJ2-3; 7 positions agree with TRBD2. With 4 bases clipped from V and 1 base from J, the junction kept 5 bases outside the gene matches. The CDR3 covers 15 residues. Looked up from germline, CDR1 is PRHDT and CDR2 is FYEKMQ (reference sequence). The CDR3: CASSSRGVGTDTQYF. In DNA, the CDR3 is TGTGCCAGCAGCTCACGGGGGGTGGGCACAGATACGCAGTATTTT.

This chain connects TRBV5-1 to TRBJ2-3; 12 nucleotides line up with TRBD2. In germline, CDR1 is SGHRS, CDR2 YFSETQ. The CDR3 extends over 18 amino acids. Unmatched junction bases numbered 13, after V lost 4 bases and J lost 4 bases. CDR3 DNA sequence: TGCGCCAGCAGCGTCTATCTTTCTAGCGGGGGGGTTCCAGATACGCAGTATTTT. Residues: CASSVYLSSGGVPDTQYF.

This clone was counted a few times. The chain employs TRBV5-1 and TRBJ1-2; D gene unclear. Trimming took 0 bases from V and 2 from J, leaving 11 bases between them. This CDR3 has 15 residues. The germline V gene has CDR1 SGHRS and CDR2 YFSETQ. DNA of the CDR3: TGCGCCAGCAGCTTGGGGATCGGAGGGAACTATGGCTACACCTTC. Translation: CASSLGIGGNYGYTF.

The V and J genes are TRBV7-8 and TRBJ1-6; TRBD1 aligns across 9 bases. Germline assignment: CDR1 SGHVS and CDR2 FQNEAQ. V shed 5 bases, J shed 7 bases, and the junction held 9 bases outside the gene matches. The CDR3 consists of 16 residues. The CDR3 nucleotides read TGTGCCAGCAGCGACCCTAGGACAGGGGCGAATTCACCCCTCCACTTT. Its protein is CASSDPRTGANSPLHF.

The chain carries TRBV9 and TRBJ2-3; 10 positions match TRBD2. CDR1 is SGDLS and CDR2 is YYNGEE in the germline V gene. This CDR3 is built from 16 residues. V gave up 1 base and J gave up 4 bases; unmatched junction bases: 6. The CDR3 nucleotides read TGTGCCAGCAGCGTACGGGGGACTAGCGCACCAGATACGCAGTATTTT. Amino acids: CASSVRGTSAPDTQYF.

As for this clone: An end of the junction differs from the germline gene, which may be a read error. This sequence joins TRBV10-3 and TRBJ1-2; D is ambiguous. From germline, CDR1 is ENHRY and CDR2 SYGVKD. The CDR3 is 12 amino acids. Here the CDR3 reads CAISGGEYGYTF. CDR3 bases: TGTGCCATTAGTGGCGGTGAATATGGCTACACCTTC.

This clone was detected only once. The chain links TRBV5-4 to TRBJ2-5, with D tentatively TRBD2 (5 bases). Deletions cut 0 bases from V and 2 bases from J, with 11 bases between. The CDR3 totals 15 residues. Germline V lookup: CDR1 SGHNT, CDR2 YYREEE (reference sequence). In DNA, the CDR3 is TGTGCCAGCAGCTTGGCGGGGATTGAGCAAGAGACCCAGTACTTC. Protein: CASSLAGIEQETQYF.

The chain uses TRBV7-9 and TRBJ2-3, with 9 bases identical to TRBD2. V was pared by 0 bases and J by 5 bases, with 9 bases of the junction left unmatched. Germline CDR1 SEHNR, CDR2 FQNEAQ (reference sequence). This CDR3 contains 17 residues. The CDR3 here is CASSLARSGRFKDTQYF. As DNA, the CDR3 is TGTGCCAGCAGCTTAGCCCGGAGCGGGAGGTTTAAAGATACGCAGTATTTT.

This chain joins TRBV30 and TRBJ2-1; TRBD1 matches 10 bases. The CDR3 runs to 12 residues. Germline CDR1 reads GTSNPN; CDR2 reads SVGIG (reference sequence). The V segment lost 3 bases and the J segment 15 bases; nucleotides outside the gene matches: 8. The CDR3 coding sequence is TGTGCCTGGAGCCCTGGACAGGGGGAAGGGTTCTTC. As protein: CAWSPGQGEGFF.

The DNA of the CDR3 is TGTGCCAGCAGCCAAGATGAGGCGGGGGGAAACTCCTACAATGAGCAGTTCTTC. Encoded protein: CASSQDEAGGNSYNEQFF. The rearrangement links TRBV4-2 to TRBJ2-1; 8 nucleotides line up with TRBD2. In germline, CDR1 is LGHNA, CDR2 YNFKEQ. The CDR3 runs 18 residues. V was clipped by 0 bases and J by 0 bases; unmatched bases: 7.

This clone was found once. The rearrangement joins TRBV5-1 to TRBJ2-7; TRBD2 aligns across 13 bases. The CDR3 has 14 residues. The J segment lost 6 bases and the V segment lost 4 bases, leaving 4 bases of the junction unmatched. CDR1 and CDR2 from the germline V gene are SGHRS and YFSETQ. The DNA for the CDR3 is TGCGCCAGCAGCATAACTAGCGGGAGGGCCGAGCAGTACTTC. Its translation is CASSITSGRAEQYF.

The chain links TRBV10-3 to TRBJ1-5; D gene ambiguous. V lost 4 bases and J lost 5, with 9 bases in between. CDR1 and CDR2 (germline): ENHRY, SYGVKD. The CDR3 has 13 residues. The DNA of the CDR3 is TGTGCCATCAGTGGCGGTGTTCATCAGCCCCAGCATTTT. Translated, it gives CAISGGVHQPQHF.

This chain uses TRBV18 with TRBJ1-1; 11 positions match TRBD1. Unmatched junction bases numbered 8, after V lost 3 bases and J lost 11 bases. The CDR3 consists of 14 residues. Germline V CDR1 and CDR2: KGHSH, LQKENI. The CDR3 reads CASSPGTGGFRAFF. The CDR3 DNA follows: TGTGCCAGCTCACCCGGGACAGGGGGTTTTAGGGCTTTCTTT.

V is TRBV28 and J is TRBJ2-2, with D tentatively TRBD1 (7 bases). V lost 5 bases and J lost 7, with 23 bases in between. Germline CDR1 MDHEN, CDR2 SYDVKM. This CDR3 is built from 17 residues. CDR3 sequence reads: CASSPSRRRGRGGELFF. The DNA of the CDR3 is TGTGCCAGCAGTCCTAGCAGAAGGAGGGGGCGGGGCGGGGAGCTGTTTTTT. Drawing the rest from reference TRBV28 and TRBJ2-2, the complete variable domain is DVKVTQSSRYLVKRTGEKVFLECVQDMDHENMFWYRQDPGLGLRLIYFSYDVKMKEKGDIPEGYSVSREKKERFSLILESASTNQTSMYLCASSPSRRRGRGGELFFGEGSRLTVL.

The genes are TRBV4-1 and TRBJ2-2; a possible D gene is TRBD1 (6 bases). V was cut by 1 base and J by 4 bases, with 10 bases left in between. CDR3 length equals 15 residues. Germline V CDR1 and CDR2: MGHRA, YSYEKL. CDR3 coding DNA: TGCGCCAGCAGCCAAGTCGGGACACCCACCGGGGAGCTGTTTTTT. It is translated as CASSQVGTPTGELFF.

Comments on this clone: The sample holds other DNA sequences that translate to the same CDR3. The rearrangement uses TRBV2 and TRBJ2-1; TRBD1 matches at 10 bases. Germline CDR1 SNHLY, CDR2 FYNNEI. This CDR3 spans 15 amino acids. The V segment lost 4 bases and the J segment 2 bases; nucleotides outside the gene matches: 2. The CDR3 sequence: CASSGDRGPYNEQFF. The CDR3 DNA reads TGTGCCAGCAGTGGGGACAGGGGACCCTACAATGAGCAGTTCTTC.

The chain employs TRBV18 and TRBJ2-5, with TRBD1 identical over 9 bases. Germline assignment: CDR1 KGHSH and CDR2 LQKENI. V gave up 3 bases and J gave up 5 bases; unmatched junction bases: 7. CDR3 size: 15 residues. CDR3 in DNA: TGTGCCAGCTCACCGCGGACAGGGGACGGGGAGACCCAGTACTTC. It is translated as CASSPRTGDGETQYF. Supplemented by reference TRBV18 and TRBJ2-5, the full variable domain reads NAGVMQNPRHLVRRRGQEARLRCSPMKGHSHVYWYRQLPEEGLKFMVYLQKENIIDESGMPKERFSAEFPKEGPSILRIQQVVRGDSAAYFCASSPRTGDGETQYFGPGTRLLVL.

This chain connects TRBV2 to TRBJ2-7; 8 bases map to TRBD2. V lost 3 bases, J lost 2 bases, and 9 bases stayed unmatched. Germline lookup yields CDR1 SNHLY and CDR2 FYNNEI. The CDR3 length is 16 residues. CDR3: CASSEAGGSRPYEQYF. The CDR3 DNA is TGTGCCAGCAGTGAGGCGGGGGGCAGCAGACCCTACGAGCAGTACTTC.

The chain's CDR3 is CASSAGGADTQYF. The CDR3 coding sequence is TGTGCCAGCAGTGCGGGGGGCGCTGATACGCAGTATTTT. The gene calls are TRBV28 and TRBJ2-3; 8 nucleotides line up with TRBD2. The CDR3 is 13 amino acids. CDR1 is MDHEN, CDR2 SYDVKM, per germline. V dropped 5 bases and J dropped 6; count of bases not matched to a gene: 4.

The chain recombines TRBV11-3 with TRBJ1-6, with TRBD1 as a possible D gene (6 bases). The CDR3 totals 18 residues. The V end lost 3 bases, the J end lost 1 base, and 16 bases lay between the germline ends. Germline values: CDR1 SGHNT, CDR2 YENEEA. The CDR3 sequence is CASSFSLQGSSYNSPLHF. As DNA, the CDR3 is TGTGCCAGCAGCTTTAGTTTACAGGGTTCTTCCTATAATTCACCCCTCCACTTT.